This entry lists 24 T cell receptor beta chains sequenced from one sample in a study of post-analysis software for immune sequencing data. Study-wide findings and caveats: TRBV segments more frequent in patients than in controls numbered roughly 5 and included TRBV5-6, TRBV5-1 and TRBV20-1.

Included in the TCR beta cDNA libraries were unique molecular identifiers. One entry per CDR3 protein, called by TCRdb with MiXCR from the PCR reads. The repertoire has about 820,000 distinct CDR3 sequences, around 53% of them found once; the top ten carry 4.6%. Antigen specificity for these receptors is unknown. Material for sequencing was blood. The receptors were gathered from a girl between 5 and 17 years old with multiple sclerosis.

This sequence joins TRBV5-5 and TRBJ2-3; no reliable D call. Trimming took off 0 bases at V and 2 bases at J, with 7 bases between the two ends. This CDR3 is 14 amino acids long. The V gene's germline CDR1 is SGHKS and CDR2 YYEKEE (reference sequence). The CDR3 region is CASSLVFPTDTQYF. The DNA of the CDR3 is TGTGCCAGCAGCTTGGTATTCCCCACAGATACGCAGTATTTT. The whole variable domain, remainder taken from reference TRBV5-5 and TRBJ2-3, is DAGVTQSPTHLIKTRGQQVTLRCSPISGHKSVSWYQQVLGQGPQFIFQYYEKEERGRGNFPDRFSARQFPNYSSELNVNALLLGDSALYLCASSLVFPTDTQYFGPGTRLTVL.

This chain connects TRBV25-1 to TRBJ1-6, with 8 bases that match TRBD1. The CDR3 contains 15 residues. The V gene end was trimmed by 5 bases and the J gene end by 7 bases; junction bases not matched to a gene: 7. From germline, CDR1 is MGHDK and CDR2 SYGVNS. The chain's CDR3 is CASSSWQGANSPLHF. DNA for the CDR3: TGTGCCAGCAGTTCATGGCAGGGGGCGAATTCACCCCTCCACTTT.

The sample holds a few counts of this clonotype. The CDR3 DNA is TGTGCCATCGTACGTGACAGGGGCGGTGAGCAGTTCTTC. It is translated as CAIVRDRGGEQFF. V gene TRBV10-3 combines with J gene TRBJ2-1, with 8 bases that match TRBD1. There are 13 residues in the CDR3. The V gene end was trimmed by 8 bases and the J gene end by 9 bases; junction bases not matched to a gene: 9. From germline, CDR1 is ENHRY and CDR2 SYGVKD.

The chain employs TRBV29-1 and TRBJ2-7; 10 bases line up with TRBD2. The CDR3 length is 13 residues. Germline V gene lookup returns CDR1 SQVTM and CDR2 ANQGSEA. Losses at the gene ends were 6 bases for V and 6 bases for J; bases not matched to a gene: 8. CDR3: CSVLPGLAFEQYF. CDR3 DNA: TGCAGCGTCCTGCCGGGACTAGCGTTCGAGCAGTACTTC.

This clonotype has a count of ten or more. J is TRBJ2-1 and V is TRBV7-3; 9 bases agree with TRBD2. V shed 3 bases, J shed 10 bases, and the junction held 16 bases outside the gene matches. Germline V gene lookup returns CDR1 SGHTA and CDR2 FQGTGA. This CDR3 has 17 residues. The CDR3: CASSLGMGSGRRHEQFF. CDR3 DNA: TGTGCCAGCAGCTTGGGAATGGGGAGCGGGAGGCGCCACGAGCAGTTCTTC.

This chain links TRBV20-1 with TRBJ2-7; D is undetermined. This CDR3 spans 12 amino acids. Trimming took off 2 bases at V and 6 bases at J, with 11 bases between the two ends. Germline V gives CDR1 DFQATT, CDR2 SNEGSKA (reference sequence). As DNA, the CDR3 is TGCAGTGCTAGAAAGACACACTTCGAGCAGTACTTC. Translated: CSARKTHFEQYF.

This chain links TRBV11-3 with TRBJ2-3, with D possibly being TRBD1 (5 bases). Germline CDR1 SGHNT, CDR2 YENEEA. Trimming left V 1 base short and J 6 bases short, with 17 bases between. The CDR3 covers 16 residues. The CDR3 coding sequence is TGTGCCAGCAGCTTAGGGAAGGGGCTCGATTTCGATACGCAGTATTTT. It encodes CASSLGKGLDFDTQYF.

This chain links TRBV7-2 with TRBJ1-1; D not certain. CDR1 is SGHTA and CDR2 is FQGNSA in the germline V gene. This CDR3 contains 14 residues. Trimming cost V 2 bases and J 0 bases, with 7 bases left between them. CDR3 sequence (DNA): TGTGCCAGCAGCTTATCCGAGCTGAACACTGAAGCTTTCTTT. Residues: CASSLSELNTEAFF.

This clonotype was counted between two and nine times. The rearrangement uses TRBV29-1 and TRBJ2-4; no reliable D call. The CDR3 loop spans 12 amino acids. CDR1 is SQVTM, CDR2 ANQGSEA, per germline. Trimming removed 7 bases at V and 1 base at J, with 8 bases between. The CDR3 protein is CSARNAKNIQYF. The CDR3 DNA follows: TGCAGCGCACGAAATGCCAAAAACATTCAGTACTTC.

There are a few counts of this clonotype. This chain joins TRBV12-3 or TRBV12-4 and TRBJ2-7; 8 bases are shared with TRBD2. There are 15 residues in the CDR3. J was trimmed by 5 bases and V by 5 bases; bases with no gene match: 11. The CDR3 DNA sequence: TGTGCCAGCAGTCCCACGGGAGGGATTGGGAACGAGCAGTACTTC. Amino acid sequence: CASSPTGGIGNEQYF.

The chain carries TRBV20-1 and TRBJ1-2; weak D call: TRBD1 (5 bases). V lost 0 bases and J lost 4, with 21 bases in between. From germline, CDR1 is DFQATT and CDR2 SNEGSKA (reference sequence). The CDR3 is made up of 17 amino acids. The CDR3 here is CSARDPDIISRGYGYTF. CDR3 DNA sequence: TGCAGTGCTAGAGATCCCGATATTATATCGAGGGGCTATGGCTACACCTTC.

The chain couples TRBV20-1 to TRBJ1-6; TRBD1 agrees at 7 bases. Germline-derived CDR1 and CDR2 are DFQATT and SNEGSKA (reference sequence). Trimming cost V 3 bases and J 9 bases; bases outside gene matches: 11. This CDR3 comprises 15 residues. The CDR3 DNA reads TGCAGTGCTAGGAACTATGGACAGGAGAGTTCACCCCTCCACTTT. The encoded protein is CSARNYGQESSPLHF.

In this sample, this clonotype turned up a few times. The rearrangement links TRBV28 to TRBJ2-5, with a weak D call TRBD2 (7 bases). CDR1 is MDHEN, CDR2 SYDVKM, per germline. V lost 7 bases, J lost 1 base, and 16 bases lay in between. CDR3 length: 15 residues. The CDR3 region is CASTLGGALQETQYF. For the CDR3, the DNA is TGTGCCAGCACCCTAGGGGGGGCCCTCCAAGAGACCCAGTACTTC.

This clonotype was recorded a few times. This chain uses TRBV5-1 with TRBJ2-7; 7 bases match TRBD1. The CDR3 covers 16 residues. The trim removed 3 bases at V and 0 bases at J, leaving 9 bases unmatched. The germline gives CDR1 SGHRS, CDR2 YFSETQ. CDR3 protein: CASSSGQTSVSYEQYF. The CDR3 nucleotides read TGCGCCAGCAGCTCGGGACAGACCTCGGTCTCCTACGAGCAGTACTTC.

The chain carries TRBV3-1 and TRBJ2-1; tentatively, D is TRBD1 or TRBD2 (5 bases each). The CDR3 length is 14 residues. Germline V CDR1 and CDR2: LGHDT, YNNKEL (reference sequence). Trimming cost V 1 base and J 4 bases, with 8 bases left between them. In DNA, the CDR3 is TGTGCCAGCAGCCAAGGGGGGTTTTACAATGAGCAGTTCTTC. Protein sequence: CASSQGGFYNEQFF.

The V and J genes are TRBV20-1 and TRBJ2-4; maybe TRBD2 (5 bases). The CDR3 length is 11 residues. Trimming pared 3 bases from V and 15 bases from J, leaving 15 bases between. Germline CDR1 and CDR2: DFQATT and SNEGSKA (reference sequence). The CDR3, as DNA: TGCAGTGCTAGTGATGGACTCCATCTGTACTTC. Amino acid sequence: CSASDGLHLYF.

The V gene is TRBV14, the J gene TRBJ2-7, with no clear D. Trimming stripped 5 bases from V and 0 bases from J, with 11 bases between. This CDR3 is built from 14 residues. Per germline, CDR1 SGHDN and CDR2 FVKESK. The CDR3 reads CASSELTVSYEQYF. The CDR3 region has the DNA TGTGCCAGCAGCGAACTGACTGTCTCCTACGAGCAGTACTTC. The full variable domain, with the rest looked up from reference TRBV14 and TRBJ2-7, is EAGVTQFPSHSVIEKGQTVTLRCDPISGHDNLYWYRRVMGKEIKFLLHFVKESKQDESGMPNNRFLAERTGGTYSTLKVQPAELEDSGVYFCASSELTVSYEQYFGPGTRLTVT.

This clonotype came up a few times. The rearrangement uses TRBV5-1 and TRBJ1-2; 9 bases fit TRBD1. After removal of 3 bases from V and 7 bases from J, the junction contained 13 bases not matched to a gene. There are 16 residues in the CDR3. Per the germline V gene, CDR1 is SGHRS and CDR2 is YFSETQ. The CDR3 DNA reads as TGCGCCAGCAGCTCCATCCCGGGACAGGGCCAGCGTGGCTACACCTTC. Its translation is CASSSIPGQGQRGYTF. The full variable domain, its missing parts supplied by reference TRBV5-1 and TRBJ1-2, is KAGVTQTPRYLIKTRGQQVTLSCSPISGHRSVSWYQQTPGQGLQFLFEYFSETQRNKGNFPGRFSGRQFSNSRSEMNVSTLELGDSALYLCASSSIPGQGQRGYTFGSGTRLTVV.

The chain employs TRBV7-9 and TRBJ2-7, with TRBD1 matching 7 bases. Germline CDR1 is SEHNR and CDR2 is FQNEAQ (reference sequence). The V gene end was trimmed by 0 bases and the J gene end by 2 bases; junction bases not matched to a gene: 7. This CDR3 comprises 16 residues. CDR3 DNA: TGTGCCAGCAGCTTAGCTGGGCAGGGGGAGCCCTACGAGCAGTACTTC. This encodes CASSLAGQGEPYEQYF.

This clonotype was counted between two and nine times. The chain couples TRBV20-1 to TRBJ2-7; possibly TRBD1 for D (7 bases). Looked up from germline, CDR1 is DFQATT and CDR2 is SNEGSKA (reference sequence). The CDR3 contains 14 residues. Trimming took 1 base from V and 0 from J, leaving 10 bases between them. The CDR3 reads CSARGGDSSYEQYF. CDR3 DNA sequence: TGCAGTGCTAGAGGGGGGGACAGCTCCTACGAGCAGTACTTC.

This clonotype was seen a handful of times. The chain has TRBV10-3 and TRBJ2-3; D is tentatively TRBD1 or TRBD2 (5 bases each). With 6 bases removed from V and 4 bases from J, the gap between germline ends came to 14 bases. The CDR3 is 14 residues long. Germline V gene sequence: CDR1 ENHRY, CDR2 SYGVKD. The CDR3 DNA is TGTGCCATCAGGGTCGGGACGACTGCAGATACGCAGTATTTT. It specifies CAIRVGTTADTQYF.

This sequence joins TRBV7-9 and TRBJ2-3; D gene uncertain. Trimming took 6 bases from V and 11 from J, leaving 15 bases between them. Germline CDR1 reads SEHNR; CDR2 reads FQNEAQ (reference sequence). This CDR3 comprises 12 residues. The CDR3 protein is CASSLSILRQYF. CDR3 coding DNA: TGTGCCAGCAGTCTCTCAATATTAAGGCAGTATTTT.

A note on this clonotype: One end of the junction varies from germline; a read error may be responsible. This chain's CDR3 is CASSLANNEQFF. The CDR3, as DNA: TGTGCCAGCAGCTTAGCTAATAATGAGCAGTTCTTC. The chain is built from TRBV5-1 and TRBJ2-1; D is unclear. The CDR3 extends over 12 amino acids. Germline assignment: CDR1 SGHRS and CDR2 YFSETQ.

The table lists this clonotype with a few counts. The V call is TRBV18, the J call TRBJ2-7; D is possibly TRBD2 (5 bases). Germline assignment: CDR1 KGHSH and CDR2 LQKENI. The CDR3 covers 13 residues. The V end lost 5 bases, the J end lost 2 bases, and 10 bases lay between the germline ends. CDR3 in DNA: TGTGCCAGCTCAGCCCGGGAAACCTACGAGCAGTACTTC. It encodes CASSARETYEQYF.